This T cell receptor (beta chain) appears in the sequencing data of a study of breast tumors, draining lymph nodes, adjacent tissues. As to this clonotype: Its cognate antigen is unknown.

From the multiplex PCR reads, TCRdb called clonotypes with MiXCR, one entry per CDR3 protein. The data contain about 22,000 distinct CDR3 sequences, approximately 60% of them singletons. The V end was cut by 0 bases, the J end by 2 bases, with 6 bases between. Germline V CDR1 and CDR2: SGDLS, YYNGEE. This CDR3 is 13 amino acids long. Points from the study as a whole: Tumor and nontumor repertoires were significantly more similar in luminal-like than in basal-like breast cancer. Tumors had less TCR diversity than lymph nodes, more than nontumor tissue.

Sample: tumor-adjacent breast tissue. The TCR sequence derives from a female donor with breast cancer. Some clones in this sample may be carry-over from other donors' samples. The chain carries TRBV9 and TRBJ2-7; no reliable D call. The CDR3 protein is CASSVGLTYEQYF. In DNA form, the CDR3 reads TGTGCCAGCAGCGTAGGGCTAACCTACGAGCAGTACTTC.